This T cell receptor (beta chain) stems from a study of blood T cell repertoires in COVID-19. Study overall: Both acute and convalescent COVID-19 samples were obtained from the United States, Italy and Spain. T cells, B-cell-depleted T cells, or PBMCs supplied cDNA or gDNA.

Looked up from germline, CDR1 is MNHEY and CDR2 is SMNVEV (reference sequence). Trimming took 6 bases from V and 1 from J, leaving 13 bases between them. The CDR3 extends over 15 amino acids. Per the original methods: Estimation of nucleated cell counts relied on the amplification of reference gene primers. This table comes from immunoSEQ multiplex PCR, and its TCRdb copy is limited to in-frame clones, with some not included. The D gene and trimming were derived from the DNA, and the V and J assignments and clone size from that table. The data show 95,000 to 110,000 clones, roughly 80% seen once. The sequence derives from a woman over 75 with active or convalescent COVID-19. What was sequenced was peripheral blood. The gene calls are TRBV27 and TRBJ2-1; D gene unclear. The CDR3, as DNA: TGTGCCAGCAGCCCATTTCCGAGTTCCTACAATGAGCAGTTCTTC. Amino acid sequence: CASSPFPSSYNEQFF.